The subject of this entry is one TCR beta chain. This clone was found once. Its antigen is not yet known. The input lacks base qualities; no much larger clone sits a single base away. TCRbeta CDR3 regions were amplified from genomic DNA by means of the immunoSEQ Assay, a bias-controlled multiplex PCR. In the original analysis: Nucleated cell counts per sample were estimated from amplification of reference gene primers within the assay. To quantify the absolute abundance of each unique TCRbeta CDR3 rearrangement, sequence reads were collapsed and filtered. For each sample, productive Simpson clonality was calculated as the square root of Simpson's diversity index over productive rearrangements. TCRdb limited this immuneACCESS table to in-frame rearrangements with V and J called. A share of clones is missing; checked studies link under half to unresolved V genes, and the rest is unexplained. That table supplies the V and J calls and clone size; D and trimming were determined from the DNA. The sample records a few hundred thousand clones, 75% to 90% of which are singletons. In total, the top ten clones hold approximately 3.4% of the sample.

According to the germline V gene, CDR1 reads SGHDN and CDR2 reads FVKESK. Counted from cysteine to phenylalanine, this CDR3 has 20 amino acids. Kept here is only the CDR3 DNA, which spans 60 bases and is read in frame from base 1. The V end gives up 0 bases and the J end 4 bases, leaving 16 bases in the junction not matched to a gene. These data come from a study of blood T cell repertoires in COVID-19 (dated by TCRdb to 2018 to 2020). At the level of the whole study: Collaborator samples came from the United States, Italy and Spain and covered acute and convalescent phases of COVID-19. The prospective study material was composed of cDNA or gDNA derived from T cells, B-cell-depleted T cells, or PBMCs. Deeply sampled blood TCRbeta repertoires from subjects exposed to, actively infected with, or recovered from COVID-19 were included in the dataset. A freely available public database, intended as a resource for researchers studying the immune response to SARS-CoV-2, is where the repertoires were released. Samples came from the ongoing ImmuneRACE study (first 160 participants) plus 1,254 subjects from 6 global collaborators. Nearly every sample came with metadata listing a de-identified subject ID, COVID-19 status, age in years and sex. Where available, HLA class I and class II types were obtained from metadata supplied by the sample provider rather than from assay-based typing.

Participants in the prospective study were aged about 18 to 95 years, lived in about two dozen United States geographic areas, and enrolled through a virtual design. To assign participants to cohorts, the prospective study relied on clinical history that participants themselves reported in a screening survey and a study questionnaire. In the prospective study, whole blood, serum and a nasopharyngeal or oropharyngeal swab were collected from each participant by mobile phlebotomists. Prospective study participants could optionally give additional blood draws and questionnaires over an approximately two-month period. Before DNA extraction, prospective study blood samples were shipped either frozen or at room temperature. General findings and caveats noted by the study authors: The quantity of clinical and demographic metadata differed by source and by participant and was supplied without curation.

The sample comprised PBMCs or T cells enriched from blood (not recorded which). The TCR originated in a woman aged 18-29 years in a cohort exposed to, infected with or recovered from COVID-19 (not recorded which). The rearranged segments are TRBV14 and TRBJ1-1; 11 bases in the junction line up with TRBD1. The nucleotide sequence is given as TGTGCCAGCAGCCAAGATCCGAGGACAGGGGGCAGATTTTGGGGCACTGAAGCTTTCTTT. Its protein product is CASSQDPRTGGRFWGTEAFF.